This T cell receptor (beta chain) was captured in a study of tumor-infiltrating lymphocytes in primary liver carcinoma. On the study more broadly: Surgical resection was the treatment these patients received for primary liver carcinoma. Whole-study findings and limits: Reduced overlap was seen in tumor-adjacent and tumor-blood pairs versus tumor region pairs. Blood fell significantly below tumors in its top-250-clone fraction (p = 0.039).

CDR1 and CDR2 from the germline V gene are SGHDN and FVKESK. The CDR3 consists of 13 residues. The source of the blood RNA was unsorted whole blood, and germline DNA was extracted as well. At sampling, these chronic HBV carriers had received no treatment. For this clonotype: As yet, its antigen is unknown. A junction end diverges from the germline sequence, so it may reflect a read error.

The input was approximately 500 ng total RNA; TCR beta cDNA was made from it with a constant-region primer. Researchers made the TCR beta libraries by running three nested multiplex PCR rounds with slightly modified ARM-PCR. The study ran its first two PCR rounds for nine to eleven cycles each, using TRBV1-TRBV30 forward primers and a C-beta reverse primer. From the multiplex PCR reads, TCRdb called clonotypes with MiXCR, one entry per CDR3 protein. The sample has about 210,000 distinct CDR3 sequences; less than 75% are singletons. The TCR comes from a woman between 55 and 75 years old with primary liver carcinoma and hepatitis B virus infection. Material for sequencing was peripheral blood. The chain couples TRBV14 to TRBJ2-7; unclear D gene. CDR3 coding DNA: TGTGCCGGCAGCCAAGTGGGCGGCTACGAGCAGTACTTC. Its protein product is CAGSQVGGYEQYF. Together with reference TRBV14 and TRBJ2-7, the CDR3 gives the full variable domain: EAGVTQFPSHSVIEKGQTVTLRCDPISGHDNLYWYRRVMGKEIKFLLHFVKESKQDESGMPNNRFLAERTGGTYSTLKVQPAELEDSGVYFCAGSQVGGYEQYFGPGTRLTVT.